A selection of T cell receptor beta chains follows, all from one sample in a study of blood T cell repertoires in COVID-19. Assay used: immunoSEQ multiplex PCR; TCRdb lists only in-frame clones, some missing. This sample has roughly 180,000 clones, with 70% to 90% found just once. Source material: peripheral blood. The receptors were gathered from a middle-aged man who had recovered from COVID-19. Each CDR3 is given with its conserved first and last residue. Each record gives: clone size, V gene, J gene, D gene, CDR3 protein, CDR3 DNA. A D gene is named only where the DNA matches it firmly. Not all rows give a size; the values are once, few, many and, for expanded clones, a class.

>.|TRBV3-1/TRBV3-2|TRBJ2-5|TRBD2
CASFDESTSGPQETQYF
TGTGCCAGCTTCGATGAATCGACTAGCGGACCCCAAGAGACCCAGTACTTC
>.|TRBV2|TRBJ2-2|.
CASSKGERAGELFF
TGTGCCAGCAGTAAGGGGGAGCGTGCCGGGGAGCTGTTTTTT
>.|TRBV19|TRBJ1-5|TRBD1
CASRTDRGRYSNQPQHF
TGTGCCAGTAGGACGGACAGGGGGCGTTATAGCAATCAGCCCCAGCATTTT
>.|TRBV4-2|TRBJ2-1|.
CASSQDGTYNEQFF
TGTGCCAGCAGCCAGGACGGGACATACAATGAGCAGTTCTTC
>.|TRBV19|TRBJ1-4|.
CASSAGGNLQNEKLFF
TGTGCCAGTAGCGCGGGAGGTAATTTACAGAATGAAAAACTGTTTTTT
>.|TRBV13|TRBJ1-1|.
CASTQGTDAEAFF
TGTGCCAGCACCCAGGGTACTGACGCTGAAGCTTTCTTT
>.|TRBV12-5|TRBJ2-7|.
CASGSAPNREF
TGTGCTAGTGGTTCCGCCCCCAACAGGGAGTTC
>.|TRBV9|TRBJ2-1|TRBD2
CASSIPYEREANEQFF
TGTGCCAGCAGCATCCCCTACGAGCGGGAGGCCAATGAGCAGTTCTTC
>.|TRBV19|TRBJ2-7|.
CASSPDTLSYEQYF
TGTGCCAGTAGTCCCGACACCCTCTCCTACGAGCAGTACTTC
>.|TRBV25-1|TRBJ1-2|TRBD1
CASSITGGSGYTF
TGTGCCAGCAGTATTACAGGGGGTAGCGGCTACACCTTC
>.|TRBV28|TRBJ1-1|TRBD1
CASRTPGGSVNTEAFF
TGTGCCAGCAGAACACCAGGGGGCTCGGTGAACACTGAAGCTTTCTTT
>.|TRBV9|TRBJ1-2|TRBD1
CASSVRGRDYGYTF
TGTGCCAGCAGCGTCAGGGGGCGCGACTATGGCTACACCTTC
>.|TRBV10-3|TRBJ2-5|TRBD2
CAISESLAEHQETQYF
TGTGCCATCAGTGAGTCGCTAGCGGAACACCAAGAGACCCAGTACTTC
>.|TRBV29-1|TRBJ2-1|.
CSVKAVVDNEQFF
TGCAGCGTTAAAGCAGTGGTTGACAATGAGCAGTTCTTC
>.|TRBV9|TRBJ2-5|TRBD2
CASTPSPTSEETQYF
TGTGCCAGCACCCCCTCGCCAACTAGCGAAGAGACCCAGTACTTC
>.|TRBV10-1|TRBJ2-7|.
CASSEPRKGGLYEQYF
TGCGCCAGCAGTGAGCCGAGAAAAGGGGGTCTCTACGAGCAGTACTTC
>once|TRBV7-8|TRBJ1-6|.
CASSLGGHGFDSPLHF
TGTGCCAGCAGCTTAGGTGGACACGGGTTTGATTCACCCCTCCACTTT
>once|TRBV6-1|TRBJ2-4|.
CASSEEVRDIQYF
TGTGCCAGCAGTGAGGAAGTGAGGGACATTCAGTACTTC
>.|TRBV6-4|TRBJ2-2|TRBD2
CASSESGGTGELFF
TGTGCCAGCAGTGAGAGCGGGGGGACCGGGGAGCTGTTTTTT
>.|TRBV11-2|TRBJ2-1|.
CASSGERRGYNEQFF
TGTGCCAGCAGTGGGGAGCGTCGGGGATACAATGAGCAGTTCTTC
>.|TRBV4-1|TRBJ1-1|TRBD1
CASSQVLTGGTEAFF
TGCGCCAGCAGCCAAGTCTTGACAGGGGGCACTGAAGCTTTCTTT
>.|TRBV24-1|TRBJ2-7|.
CATSDITGTKTYEQYF
TGTGCCACCAGTGATATAACCGGGACAAAGACCTACGAGCAGTACTTC